The table lists the clone carrying this T cell receptor (beta chain) with a few counts. One entry per CDR3 protein results from TCRdb running MiXCR on the 5' RACE reads. The sample holds 150,000 or so distinct CDR3 sequences; around 7% are singletons and the top ten take roughly 2.5%. These data come from a study of T cells after yellow fever vaccination. This CDR3 region has 13 residues. Looked up from germline, CDR1 is LNHDA and CDR2 is SQIVND (reference sequence). V was shortened by 6 bases and J by 6 bases, with 13 bases between the two germline ends. The material was CD4+ T cells sorted from PBMCs, obtained roughly 5 days after the first yellow fever vaccination. The sequence derives from a man in his late teens or twenties who received the YFV17D yellow fever vaccine. The chain joins TRBV19 to TRBJ2-3; TRBD1 is a possible D gene (6 bases). CDR3 protein: CASRQGPGDTQYF. In DNA form, the CDR3 reads TGTGCCAGTAGACAGGGCCCGGGGGATACGCAGTATTTT.